The following is a T cell receptor beta chain sequence with its context. The antigen is unknown. This sample stems from a study of cytomegalovirus exposure and HLA in healthy donors. Broader study findings: A later examination showed that TCR association rates differed by HLA locus, with DRB1 most and HLA-C fewest. Across donors, sequencing depth was assumed by presence/absence analyses to be roughly uniform.

Germline CDR1 SGDLS, CDR2 YYNGEE. The CDR3 has 12 residues. Trimming cost V 0 bases and J 8 bases, with 8 bases left between them. Use of 60 Vbeta and 13 Jbeta primers characterized the PCR. Here immunoSEQ multiplex PCR was the method, and the copy in TCRdb shows in-frame clones only, minus some. The profile shows fewer than 250,000 clones, 65% to 75% of them singletons. Donors sampled were nominally healthy, though unrecorded immune exposures were likely. The sample comprised PBMCs. The chain carries TRBV9 and TRBJ1-2; D not resolved. The sequence was obtained from a woman aged 25-40 years in good health and CMV-seronegative. The chain's CDR3 is CASSVDLGGYTF. For the CDR3, the DNA is TGTGCCAGCAGCGTAGACCTTGGCGGCTACACCTTC.